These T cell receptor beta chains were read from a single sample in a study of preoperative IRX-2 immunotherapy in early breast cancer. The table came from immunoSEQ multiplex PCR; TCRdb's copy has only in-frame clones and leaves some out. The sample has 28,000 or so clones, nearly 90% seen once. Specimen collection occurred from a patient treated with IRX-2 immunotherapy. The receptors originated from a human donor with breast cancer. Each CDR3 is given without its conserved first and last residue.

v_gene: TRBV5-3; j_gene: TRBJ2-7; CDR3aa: ARRGHRRGAYEQY
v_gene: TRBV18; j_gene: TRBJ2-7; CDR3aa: ASSPGRVPYEQY
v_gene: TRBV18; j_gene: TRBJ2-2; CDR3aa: ASSPRNGGNTGELF
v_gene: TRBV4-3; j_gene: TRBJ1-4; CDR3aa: ASSQDGTGRGEKLF
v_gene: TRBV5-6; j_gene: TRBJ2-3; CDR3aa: ASSFSGGTDTQY
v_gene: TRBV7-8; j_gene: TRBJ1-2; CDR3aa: ASRPSGTDYGYT
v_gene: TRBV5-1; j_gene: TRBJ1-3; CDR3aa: ASSLFFGSDSGNTIY
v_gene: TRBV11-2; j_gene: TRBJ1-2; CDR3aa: ASSLAGGWYGYT
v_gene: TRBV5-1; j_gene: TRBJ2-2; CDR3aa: ASSSLIGELF
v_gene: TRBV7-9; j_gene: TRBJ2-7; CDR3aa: ASSPITGLSEQY
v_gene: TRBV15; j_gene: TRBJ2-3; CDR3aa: ATSRTSGSTDTQY
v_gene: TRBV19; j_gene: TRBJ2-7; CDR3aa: ASSMGLDYEQY
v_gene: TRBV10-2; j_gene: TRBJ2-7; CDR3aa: ASKIDREQY
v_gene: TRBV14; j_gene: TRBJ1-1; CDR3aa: ASSQPDRAKTEAF
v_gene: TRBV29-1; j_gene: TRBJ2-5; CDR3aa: SGASGSWETQY
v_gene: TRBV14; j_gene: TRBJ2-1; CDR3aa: ASSQDFLYNEQF
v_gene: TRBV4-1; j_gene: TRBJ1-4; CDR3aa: ASSQPSRGRREGKLF
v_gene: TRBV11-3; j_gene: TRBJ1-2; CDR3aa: ASSLVSGDGYT
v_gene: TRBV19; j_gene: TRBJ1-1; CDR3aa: ASSTRTVRTEAF
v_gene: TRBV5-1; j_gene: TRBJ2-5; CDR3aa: ASSLGLAGQETQY
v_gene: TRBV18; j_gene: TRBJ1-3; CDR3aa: ASSPWDSSSGNTIY
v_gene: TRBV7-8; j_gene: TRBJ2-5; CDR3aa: ASSLDGGKETQY
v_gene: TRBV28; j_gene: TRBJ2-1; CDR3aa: ASSPWTTGSYNEQF
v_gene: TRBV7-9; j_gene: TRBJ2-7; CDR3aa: ASSLGPGTRYSGEQY
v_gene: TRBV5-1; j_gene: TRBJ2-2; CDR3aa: ASSLARLGGGELF
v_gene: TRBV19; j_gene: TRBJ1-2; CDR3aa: ASSVPGQNNYGYT
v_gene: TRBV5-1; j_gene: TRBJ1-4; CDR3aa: ASSLRDNSEKLF
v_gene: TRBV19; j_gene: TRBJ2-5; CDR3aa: ASSIPRTGTTGWGETQY